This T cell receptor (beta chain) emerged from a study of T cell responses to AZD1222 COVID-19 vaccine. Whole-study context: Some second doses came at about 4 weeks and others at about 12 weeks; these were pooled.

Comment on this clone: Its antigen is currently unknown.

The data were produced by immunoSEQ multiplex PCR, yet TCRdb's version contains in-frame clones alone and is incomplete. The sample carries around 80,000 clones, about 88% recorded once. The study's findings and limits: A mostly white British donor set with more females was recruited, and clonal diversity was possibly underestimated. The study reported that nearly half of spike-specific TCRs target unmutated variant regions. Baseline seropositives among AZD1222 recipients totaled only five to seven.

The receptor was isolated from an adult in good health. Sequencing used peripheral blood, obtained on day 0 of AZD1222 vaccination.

The CDR3: CASSPGPTYEQYF. Here the CDR3 DNA reads TGCGCCAGCAGCCCGGGACCGACTTACGAGCAGTACTTC. This rearrangement joins TRBV5-1 to TRBJ2-7; D might be TRBD1 or TRBD2, each matching 5 bases. CDR1 and CDR2 from the germline V gene are SGHRS and YFSETQ. With 4 bases removed from V and 4 bases from J, the gap between germline ends came to 12 bases. The CDR3 sequence is 13 residues long.